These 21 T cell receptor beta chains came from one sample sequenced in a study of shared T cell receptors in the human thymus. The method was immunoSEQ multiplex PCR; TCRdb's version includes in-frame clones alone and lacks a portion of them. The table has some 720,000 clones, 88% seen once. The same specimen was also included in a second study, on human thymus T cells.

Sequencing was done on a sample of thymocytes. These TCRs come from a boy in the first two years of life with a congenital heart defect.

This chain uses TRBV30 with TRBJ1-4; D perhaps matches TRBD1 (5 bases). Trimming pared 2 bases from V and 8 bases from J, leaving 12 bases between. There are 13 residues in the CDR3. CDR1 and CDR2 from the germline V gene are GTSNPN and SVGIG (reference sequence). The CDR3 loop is CAWSLQGGEKLFF. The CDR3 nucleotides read TGTGCCTGGAGTCTCCAGGGAGGAGAAAAACTGTTTTTT.

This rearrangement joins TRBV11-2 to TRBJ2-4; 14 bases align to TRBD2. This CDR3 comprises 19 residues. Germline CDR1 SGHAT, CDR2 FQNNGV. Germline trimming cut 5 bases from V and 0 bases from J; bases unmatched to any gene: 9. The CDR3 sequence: CASSPRTSGRFLAKNIQYF. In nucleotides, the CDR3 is TGTGCCAGCAGCCCGAGGACTAGCGGGAGGTTTTTAGCCAAAAACATTCAGTACTTC.

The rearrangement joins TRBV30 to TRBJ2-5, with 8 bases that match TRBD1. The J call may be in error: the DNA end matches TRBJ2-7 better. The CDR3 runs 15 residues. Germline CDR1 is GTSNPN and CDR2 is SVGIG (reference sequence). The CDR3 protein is CAWSSPQGEVYEQYF. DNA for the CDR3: TGTGCCTGGAGTTCCCCACAGGGGGAAGTCTACGAGCAGTACTTC.

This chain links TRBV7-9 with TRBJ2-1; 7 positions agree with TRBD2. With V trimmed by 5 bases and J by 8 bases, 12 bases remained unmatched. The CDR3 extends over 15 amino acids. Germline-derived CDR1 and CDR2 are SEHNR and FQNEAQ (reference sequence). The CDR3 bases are TGTGCCAGCAGCAATCTAGCGGCAGCAGGCGATGAGCAGTTCTTC. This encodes CASSNLAAAGDEQFF.

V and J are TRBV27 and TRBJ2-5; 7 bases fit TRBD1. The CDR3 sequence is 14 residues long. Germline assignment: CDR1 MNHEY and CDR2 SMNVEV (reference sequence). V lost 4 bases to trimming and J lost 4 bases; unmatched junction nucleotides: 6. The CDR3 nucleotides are TGTGCCAGCAGTTCGGTCCGGGACAGAGAGACCCAGTACTTC. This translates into CASSSVRDRETQYF.

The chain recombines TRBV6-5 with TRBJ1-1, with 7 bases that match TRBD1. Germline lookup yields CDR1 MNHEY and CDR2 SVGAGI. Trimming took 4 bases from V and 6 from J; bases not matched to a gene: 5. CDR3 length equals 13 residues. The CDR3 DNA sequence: TGTGCCAGCAGTTCTCGACAGGGCCCTGAAGCTTTCTTT. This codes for CASSSRQGPEAFF.

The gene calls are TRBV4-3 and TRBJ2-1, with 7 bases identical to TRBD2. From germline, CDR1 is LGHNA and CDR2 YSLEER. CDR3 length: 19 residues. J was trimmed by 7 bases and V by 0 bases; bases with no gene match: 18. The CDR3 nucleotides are TGCGCCAGCAGCCAAGATTTTCCGACCCTAGCGGCTAAGAGAAATGAGCAGTTCTTC. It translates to CASSQDFPTLAAKRNEQFF.

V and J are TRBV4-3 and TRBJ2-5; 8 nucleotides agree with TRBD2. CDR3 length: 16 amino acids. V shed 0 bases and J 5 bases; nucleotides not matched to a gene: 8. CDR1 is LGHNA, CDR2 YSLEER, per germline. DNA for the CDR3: TGCGCCAGCAGCCAAGATCGGGAGGGCCGAGGTGAGACCCAGTACTTC. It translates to CASSQDREGRGETQYF.

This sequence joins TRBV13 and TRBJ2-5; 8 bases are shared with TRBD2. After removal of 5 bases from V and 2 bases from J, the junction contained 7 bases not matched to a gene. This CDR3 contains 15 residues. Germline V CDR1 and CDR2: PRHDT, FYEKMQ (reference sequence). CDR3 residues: CASSPTGGGQETQYF. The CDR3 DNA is TGTGCCAGCAGCCCTACCGGGGGGGGGCAAGAGACCCAGTACTTC. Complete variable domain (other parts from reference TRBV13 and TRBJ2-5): AAGVIQSPRHLIKEKRETATLKCYPIPRHDTVYWYQQGPGQDPQFLISFYEKMQSDKGSIPDRFSAQQFSDYHSELNMSSLELGDSALYFCASSPTGGGQETQYFGPGTRLLVL.

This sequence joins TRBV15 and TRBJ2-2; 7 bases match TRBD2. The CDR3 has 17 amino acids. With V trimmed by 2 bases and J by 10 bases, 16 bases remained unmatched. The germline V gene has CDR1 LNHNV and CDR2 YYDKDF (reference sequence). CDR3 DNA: TGTGCCACCAGCAGAACGAGGATCACGGGAGGATCCGAGGAGCTGTTTTTT. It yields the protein CATSRTRITGGSEELFF.

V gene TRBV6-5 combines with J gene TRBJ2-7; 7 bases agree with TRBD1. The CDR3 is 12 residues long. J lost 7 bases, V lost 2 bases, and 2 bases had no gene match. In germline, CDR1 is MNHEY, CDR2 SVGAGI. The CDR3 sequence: CASSYRGQEQYF. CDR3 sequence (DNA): TGTGCCAGCAGTTACAGGGGGCAGGAGCAGTACTTC.

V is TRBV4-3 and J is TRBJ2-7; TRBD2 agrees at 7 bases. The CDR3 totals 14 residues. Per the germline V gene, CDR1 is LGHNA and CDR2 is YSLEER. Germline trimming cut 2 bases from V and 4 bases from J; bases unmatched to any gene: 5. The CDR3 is CASSQRGGGYEQYF. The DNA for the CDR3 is TGCGCCAGCAGCCAAAGGGGCGGGGGTTACGAGCAGTACTTC.

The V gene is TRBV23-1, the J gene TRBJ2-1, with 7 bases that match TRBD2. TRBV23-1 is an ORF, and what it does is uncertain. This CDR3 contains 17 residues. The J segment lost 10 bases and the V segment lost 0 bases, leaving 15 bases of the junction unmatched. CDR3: CASSQSGTAGEREEQFF. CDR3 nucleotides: TGCGCCAGCAGTCAATCGGGGACTGCGGGAGAAAGAGAGGAGCAGTTCTTC.

The chain's CDR3 is CASSLGGAGGGYQETQYF. The DNA of the CDR3 is TGTGCCAGCAGCTTAGGGGGGGCGGGAGGAGGGTACCAAGAGACCCAGTACTTC. This rearrangement joins TRBV7-9 to TRBJ2-5; 8 nucleotides match TRBD2. The junction had 10 bases not matched to a gene; V was cut back by 1 base and J by 0 bases. The CDR3 has 18 residues. Germline V lookup: CDR1 SEHNR, CDR2 FQNEAQ (reference sequence).

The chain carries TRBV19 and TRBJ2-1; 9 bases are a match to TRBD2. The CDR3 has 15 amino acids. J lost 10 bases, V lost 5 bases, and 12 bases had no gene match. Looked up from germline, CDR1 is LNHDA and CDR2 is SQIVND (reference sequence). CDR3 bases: TGTGCCAGTAGTCTCGGGACTAGCAGTTCCAAAGAGCAGTTCTTC. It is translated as CASSLGTSSSKEQFF.

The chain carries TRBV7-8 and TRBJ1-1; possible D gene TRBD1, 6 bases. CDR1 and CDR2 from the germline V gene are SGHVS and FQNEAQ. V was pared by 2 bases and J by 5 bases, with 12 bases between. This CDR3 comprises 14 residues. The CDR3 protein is CASSLSAGETEAFF. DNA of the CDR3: TGTGCCAGCAGCTTATCCGCAGGGGAGACTGAAGCTTTCTTT.

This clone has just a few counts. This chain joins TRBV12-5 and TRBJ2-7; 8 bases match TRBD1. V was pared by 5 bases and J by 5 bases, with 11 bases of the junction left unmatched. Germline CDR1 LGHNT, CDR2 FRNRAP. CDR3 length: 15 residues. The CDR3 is CASGTDRVGVDEQYF. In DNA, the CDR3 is TGTGCTAGTGGTACGGACAGGGTGGGGGTGGACGAGCAGTACTTC. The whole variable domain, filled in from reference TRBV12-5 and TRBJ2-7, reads DARVTQTPRHKVTEMGQEVTMRCQPILGHNTVFWYRQTMMQGLELLAYFRNRAPLDDSGMPKDRFSAEMPDATLATLKIQPSEPRDSAVYFCASGTDRVGVDEQYFGPGTRLTVT.

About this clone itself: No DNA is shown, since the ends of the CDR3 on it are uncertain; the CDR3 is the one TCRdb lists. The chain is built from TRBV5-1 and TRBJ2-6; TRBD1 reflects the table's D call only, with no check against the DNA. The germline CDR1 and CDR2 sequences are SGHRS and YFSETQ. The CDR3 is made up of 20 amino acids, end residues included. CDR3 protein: CASSLAFWPRGSSGANVLTF.

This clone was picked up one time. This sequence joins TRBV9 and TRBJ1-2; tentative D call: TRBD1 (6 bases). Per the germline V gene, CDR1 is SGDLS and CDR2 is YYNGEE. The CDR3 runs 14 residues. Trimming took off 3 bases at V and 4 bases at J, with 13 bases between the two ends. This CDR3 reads CASSAQGPTYGYTF. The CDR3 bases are TGTGCCAGCAGCGCACAGGGCCCCACCTATGGCTACACCTTC.

CDR3 DNA: TGTGCCAGCAGTTCACAGACGGATCCCTACGAGCAGTACTTC. Translation: CASSSQTDPYEQYF. V and J are TRBV6-5 and TRBJ2-7; D call uncertain. V shed 4 bases and J shed 2 bases, with 12 bases lying between them. Germline CDR1 reads MNHEY; CDR2 reads SVGAGI. The CDR3 length is 14 residues.

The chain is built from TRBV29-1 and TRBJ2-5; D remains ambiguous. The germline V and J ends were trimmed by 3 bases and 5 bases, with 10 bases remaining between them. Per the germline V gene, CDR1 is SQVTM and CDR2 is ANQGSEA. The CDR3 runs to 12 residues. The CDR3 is CSVETLGETQYF. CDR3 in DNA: TGCAGCGTTGAGACACTGGGTGAGACCCAGTACTTC.